This T cell receptor beta chain was identified during a study of response to subunit inactivated influenza vaccine. TCRdb re-derived calls from the RT-PCR reads in MiXCR, one entry per CDR3 protein. The sample records about 540,000 distinct CDR3 sequences, roughly 25% being singletons. These records were also assigned to another study, of T cells expressing NK-cell markers. That study reports: 5'RACE template switching with UMIs generated TCR beta cDNA. The contribution of dominant NKG2C+ clonotypes to CD8+ T cells in several donors was about 1.0-7.0%.

Sequences were derived from CD4+ T cells sorted from PBMCs, sampled 12 days after vaccination. The TCR sequence derives from a man aged 45 to 65 who received an inactivated influenza vaccine.

The CDR3 loop reads CASRGGGFGNEQFF. The CDR3 nucleotides read TGTGCCAGCAGGGGTGGTGGGTTCGGCAATGAGCAGTTCTTC. This sequence joins TRBV28 and TRBJ2-1, with D unclear. Germline CDR1 reads MDHEN; CDR2 reads SYDVKM. V lost 6 bases and J 6 bases, leaving 15 bases between the germline ends. CDR3 length: 14 residues.